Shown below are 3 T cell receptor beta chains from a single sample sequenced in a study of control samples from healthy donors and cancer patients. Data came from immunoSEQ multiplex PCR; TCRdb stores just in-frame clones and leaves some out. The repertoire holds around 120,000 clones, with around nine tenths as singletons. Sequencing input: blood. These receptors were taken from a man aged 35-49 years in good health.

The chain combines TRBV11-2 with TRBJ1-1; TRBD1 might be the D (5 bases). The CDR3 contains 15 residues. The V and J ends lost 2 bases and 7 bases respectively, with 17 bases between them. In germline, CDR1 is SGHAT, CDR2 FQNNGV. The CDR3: CASSLSRTFADEAFF. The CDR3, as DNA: TGTGCCAGCAGCTTATCCCGGACATTTGCCGATGAAGCTTTCTTT.

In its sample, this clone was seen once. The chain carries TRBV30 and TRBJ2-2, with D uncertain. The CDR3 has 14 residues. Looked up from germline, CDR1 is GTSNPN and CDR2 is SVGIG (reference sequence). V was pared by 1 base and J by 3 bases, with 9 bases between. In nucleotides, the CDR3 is TGTGCCTGGAGTGAATCCTCCCACACCGGGGAGCTGTTTTTT. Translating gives CAWSESSHTGELFF.

The CDR3 DNA is TGTGCCAGTAGTATAGGAAGCACTGAAGCTTTCTTT. It yields the protein CASSIGSTEAFF. This chain uses TRBV19 with TRBJ1-1; D is uncertain. Per the germline V gene, CDR1 is LNHDA and CDR2 is SQIVND (reference sequence). The CDR3 contains 12 residues. V lost 1 base and J 4 bases, leaving 4 bases between the germline ends. Complete variable domain (other parts from reference TRBV19 and TRBJ1-1): DGGITQSPKYLFRKEGQNVTLSCEQNLNHDAMYWYRQDPGQGLRLIYYSQIVNDFQKGDIAEGYSVSREKKESFPLTVTSAQKNPTAFYLCASSIGSTEAFFGQGTRLTVV.